This T cell receptor beta chain comes out of a study of shared T cell receptors in the human thymus. This CDR3 has 10 amino acids. The germline gives CDR1 SGHVS, CDR2 FQNEAQ. V was clipped by 8 bases and J by 6 bases, with 4 bases between them. Produced via immunoSEQ multiplex PCR; TCRdb's table is partial and in-frame only. The table has about 540,000 clones, around 82% seen once. The same sample was also used in a study of human thymus T cells.

Sequencing input: thymocytes. The chain has TRBV7-8 and TRBJ2-2; no definite D call. The sequence came from a boy younger than two with a congenital heart defect. The DNA of the CDR3 is TGTGCCAGCTTCTCCGGGGAGCTGTTTTTT. Translating it yields CASFSGELFF.